A single sample is the source of the 11 T cell receptor beta chains below, sequenced in a study of cytomegalovirus exposure and HLA in healthy donors. The study ran its PCR with 60 Vbeta and 13 Jbeta primers. Generated by immunoSEQ multiplex PCR, the TCRdb table keeps only in-frame clones and is missing some. Among under 120,000 clones listed, 74% were seen once. Sequencing was done on a sample of PBMCs. The receptors come from a man aged 50-60 years in good health and CMV-seropositive.

J is TRBJ2-7 and V is TRBV18, with a tentative D call TRBD1 (6 bases). Germline assignment: CDR1 KGHSH and CDR2 LQKENI. V was pared by 6 bases and J by 0 bases, with 12 bases between. This CDR3 contains 14 residues. The CDR3 region has the DNA TGTGCCAGCTCCACAGGGACGAGCTCCTACGAGCAGTACTTC. This codes for CASSTGTSSYEQYF.

J is TRBJ2-1 and V is TRBV18; perhaps TRBD1 as D (6 bases). The length of the CDR3 is 15 residues. Germline V lookup: CDR1 KGHSH, CDR2 LQKENI. V was shortened by 6 bases and J by 8 bases, with 20 bases between the two germline ends. CDR3 nucleotide sequence: TGTGCCAGCTCCCCTACTATGCAGGGGTCAGATGAGCAGTTCTTC. It translates to CASSPTMQGSDEQFF. Supplemented by reference TRBV18 and TRBJ2-1, the full variable domain reads NAGVMQNPRHLVRRRGQEARLRCSPMKGHSHVYWYRQLPEEGLKFMVYLQKENIIDESGMPKERFSAEFPKEGPSILRIQQVVRGDSAAYFCASSPTMQGSDEQFFGPGTRLTVL.

The chain recombines TRBV5-6 with TRBJ2-7; D perhaps matches TRBD1 (6 bases). V gave up 4 bases and J gave up 3 bases, with 17 bases separating them. CDR1 SGHDT and CDR2 YYEEEE come from the germline V gene. The CDR3 consists of 15 residues. The CDR3 DNA reads TGTGCCAGCAGCGCGAACAGGGTTCTAAACTACGAGCAGTACTTC. It encodes CASSANRVLNYEQYF.

The chain couples TRBV19 to TRBJ1-1; D remains unclear. The CDR3 covers 9 residues. Germline V gene lookup returns CDR1 LNHDA and CDR2 SQIVND (reference sequence). V was pared by 9 bases and J by 11 bases, with 10 bases between. The DNA for the CDR3 is TGTGCCAGATCCCAGCGGGCTTTCTTT. This encodes CARSQRAFF.

The V and J genes are TRBV5-1 and TRBJ1-1, with 9 bases lining up with TRBD1. Germline CDR1 and CDR2: SGHRS and YFSETQ. The ends lost 3 bases at V and 1 base at J; junction bases unmatched: 4. CDR3 length: 15 residues. CDR3 in DNA: TGCGCCAGCAGCTGGTGGGGACAGGGGAACACTGAAGCTTTCTTT. Its translation: CASSWWGQGNTEAFF.

The V and J genes are TRBV5-6 and TRBJ1-6, with D uncertain. The CDR3 has 16 amino acids. V was cut by 1 base and J by 1 base, with 9 bases left in between. CDR1 is SGHDT, CDR2 YYEEEE, per germline. The CDR3 spells CASSLIGESYNSPLHF. The CDR3, as DNA: TGTGCCAGCAGCTTGATCGGGGAGTCCTATAATTCACCCCTCCACTTT.

The CDR3 DNA reads as TGCAGCGGTGGTTGGGTTGGGAGTTCCTACAATGAGCAGTTCTTC. It yields the protein CSGGWVGSSYNEQFF. The chain combines TRBV29-1 with TRBJ2-1; D is possibly TRBD2 (5 bases). Germline CDR1 and CDR2: SQVTM and ANQGSEA. The V gene lost 7 bases and the J gene lost 1 base, with 17 bases spanning the gap. The CDR3 extends over 15 amino acids.

This clone was found once. The CDR3 reads CASRSPNPGLARADTQYF. In DNA form, the CDR3 reads TGTGCCAGTCGCTCTCCCAATCCGGGACTAGCAAGGGCAGATACGCAGTATTTT. This rearrangement joins TRBV19 to TRBJ2-3; 9 bases line up with TRBD2. Germline CDR1 LNHDA, CDR2 SQIVND (reference sequence). J was trimmed by 4 bases and V by 8 bases; bases with no gene match: 19. The CDR3 has 18 amino acids.

This clone was counted between two and nine times. The same CDR3 can be traced to other DNA sequences in this sample. CDR3 amino acids: CASSLGTGTEAFF. Here the CDR3 DNA reads TGTGCCAGCAGCTTAGGGACAGGGACTGAAGCTTTCTTT. V and J are TRBV7-3 and TRBJ1-1; TRBD1 agrees at 9 bases. The ends lost 2 bases at V and 5 bases at J; junction bases unmatched: 0. The CDR3 is 13 residues long. Germline V gene lookup returns CDR1 SGHTA and CDR2 FQGTGA. The full variable domain, completed using reference TRBV7-3 and TRBJ1-1, is GAGVSQTPSNKVTEKGKYVELRCDPISGHTALYWYRQSLGQGPEFLIYFQGTGAADDSGLPNDRFFAVRPEGSVSTLKIQRTERGDSAVYLCASSLGTGTEAFFGQGTRLTVV.

V usage is TRBV5-1 and J usage is TRBJ1-1, with D possibly TRBD1 on 6 matching bases. V lost 1 base and J lost 3, with 16 bases in between. CDR1 and CDR2 from the germline V gene are SGHRS and YFSETQ. This CDR3 is 16 amino acids long. The CDR3 nucleotides read TGCGCCAGCAGCTTGACTCACAGGGAGGGTTACACTGAAGCTTTCTTT. Its protein product is CASSLTHREGYTEAFF.

This clone was seen more than once but under ten times. The chain employs TRBV2 and TRBJ2-1; TRBD2 matches 7 bases. CDR1 is SNHLY and CDR2 is FYNNEI in the germline V gene. The CDR3 is made up of 14 amino acids. V was pared by 3 bases and J by 6 bases, with 5 bases of the junction left unmatched. The CDR3 region has the DNA TGTGCCAGCAGTGATGTCGGGGGGAGCAATGAGCAGTTCTTC. Amino acids: CASSDVGGSNEQFF. The full variable domain, rest sourced from reference TRBV2 and TRBJ2-1, is EPEVTQTPSHQVTQMGQEVILRCVPISNHLYFYWYRQILGQKVEFLVSFYNNEISEKSEIFDDQFSVERPDGSNFTLKIRSTKLEDSAMYFCASSDVGGSNEQFFGPGTRLTVL.